Listed here is a single T cell receptor beta chain. V shed 5 bases and J shed 7 bases, with 9 bases lying between them. Germline CDR1 reads MNHEY; CDR2 reads SVGAGI. The CDR3 totals 12 residues. This specimen belongs to a study of shared clonotypes between healthy human individuals. The protocol was immunoSEQ multiplex PCR, while the TCRdb copy is restricted to in-frame clones and leaves out a portion. The table lists about 960,000 clones, 70% to 85% of them singletons. The clonotype comes from a young man in good health. Sequenced: memory CD4+ T cells sorted from blood. Subset described: CD45RA-negative fraction. The chain uses TRBV6-5 and TRBJ1-5; D is ambiguous. The CDR3 protein is CASSDFGQPQHF. Written as DNA, the CDR3 is TGTGCCAGCAGTGACTTCGGACAGCCCCAGCATTTT.